The 3 T cell receptor beta chains below were found in one sample sequenced in a study of T cell responses to AZD1222 COVID-19 vaccine. Only in-frame clones appear in the TCRdb table, and some are missing; sequencing was by immunoSEQ multiplex PCR. The repertoire holds about 110,000 clones, 88% seen once, with approximately 5% in the top ten. The sequencing used peripheral blood, collected on day 0 of AZD1222 vaccination. The receptor source for this set is an adult in good health.

V usage is TRBV3-1 (or the pseudogene TRBV3-2) and J usage is TRBJ1-5; 7 bases are shared with TRBD1. The CDR3 sequence is 15 residues long. Germline V gene sequence: CDR1 LGHDT, CDR2 YNNKEL (reference sequence). V was pared by 0 bases and J by 7 bases, with 6 bases of the junction left unmatched. The DNA for the CDR3 is TGTGCCAGCAGCCAAGATCCTGCAGGGGGACAGCCCCAGCATTTT. Amino acid sequence: CASSQDPAGGQPQHF.

V is TRBV29-1 and J is TRBJ1-4; the D is unclear. The germline CDR1 and CDR2 sequences are SQVTM and ANQGSEA. This CDR3 spans 13 amino acids. Trimming removed 3 bases at V and 3 bases at J, with 8 bases between. CDR3 bases: TGCAGCGTTGAGGGCAGTTCTAATGAAAAACTGTTTTTT. Protein sequence: CSVEGSSNEKLFF. The complete variable domain, with remaining parts taken from reference TRBV29-1 and TRBJ1-4, reads SAVISQKPSRDICQRGTSLTIQCQVDSQVTMMFWYRQQPGQSLTLIATANQGSEATYESGFVIDKFPISRPNLTFSTLTVSNMSPEDSSIYLCSVEGSSNEKLFFGSGTQLSVL.

V is TRBV6-2 or TRBV6-3 and J is TRBJ1-5; D ambiguous. Per germline, CDR1 MNHEY and CDR2 SVGEGT. Trimming stripped 2 bases from V and 2 bases from J, with 7 bases between. The CDR3 spans 14 residues. CDR3 amino acids: CASSYSNGNQPQHF. The CDR3 DNA follows: TGTGCCAGCAGTTACAGTAACGGCAATCAGCCCCAGCATTTT.